Below are 23 T cell receptor beta chains sequenced from a single sample in a study of blood T cell repertoires in COVID-19. The assay was immunoSEQ multiplex PCR, and TCRdb's table has in-frame clones only and misses some. The profile shows roughly 140,000 clones, roughly 77% of them singletons. The sequenced sample was peripheral blood. These receptors were collected from a man between 60 and 75 years old with acute or convalescent COVID-19.

The chain links TRBV15 to TRBJ1-1; no clear D gene. Germline CDR1 is LNHNV and CDR2 is YYDKDF (reference sequence). The CDR3 covers 15 residues. V lost 0 bases to trimming and J lost 3 bases, with 11 bases between them. CDR3 residues: CATSRERQVDTEAFF. The CDR3 DNA is TGTGCCACCAGCAGAGAACGACAAGTCGACACTGAAGCTTTCTTT.

CDR3 nucleotide sequence: TGTGCCACCTCATGGGACAGGAACACTGAAGCTTTCTTT. It codes for CATSWDRNTEAFF. The chain combines TRBV15 with TRBJ1-1; TRBD1 matches at 7 bases. This CDR3 spans 13 amino acids. V lost 8 bases to trimming and J lost 1 base; unmatched junction nucleotides: 4. Per germline, CDR1 LNHNV and CDR2 YYDKDF (reference sequence).

The chain is built from TRBV25-1 and TRBJ2-2, with 9 bases matching TRBD1. Germline-derived CDR1 and CDR2 are MGHDK and SYGVNS. V was pared by 7 bases and J by 4 bases, with 4 bases of the junction left unmatched. The CDR3 spans 14 residues. The CDR3 here is CASMGQGPTGELFF. The CDR3 DNA follows: TGTGCCAGCATGGGACAGGGTCCCACCGGGGAGCTGTTTTTT.

CDR3 sequence: CASSQVFGLAGFAGTQYF. The CDR3 region has the DNA TGCGCCAGCAGCCAAGTATTCGGACTAGCGGGATTCGCGGGTACGCAGTATTTT. The chain uses TRBV4-1 and TRBJ2-3, with 12 bases fitting TRBD2. With 1 base clipped from V and 8 bases from J, the junction kept 13 bases outside the gene matches. The CDR3 has 18 residues. Germline V CDR1 and CDR2: MGHRA, YSYEKL.

The CDR3, as DNA: TGTGCCAGCAGTTTACCGGATCGGGAGATCCGAGAGACCCAGTACTTC. Its translation: CASSLPDREIRETQYF. The V and J genes are TRBV27 and TRBJ2-5; weak D call: TRBD2 (6 bases). The germline CDR1 and CDR2 sequences are MNHEY and SMNVEV (reference sequence). The CDR3 spans 16 residues. V lost 2 bases and J 4 bases, leaving 17 bases between the germline ends.

The rearrangement joins TRBV29-1 to TRBJ2-3, with TRBD2 matching 9 bases. CDR1 is SQVTM, CDR2 ANQGSEA, per germline. Trimming cost V 4 bases and J 6 bases; bases outside gene matches: 5. CDR3 length equals 13 residues. The CDR3 coding sequence is TGCAGCGTTGGGTCTGCGGGGGGGGATACGCAGTATTTT. Translated: CSVGSAGGDTQYF.

This clone came up once. J is TRBJ1-2 and V is TRBV15; D is unresolved. This CDR3 has 15 residues. From germline, CDR1 is LNHNV and CDR2 YYDKDF (reference sequence). Trimming removed 0 bases at V and 6 bases at J, with 14 bases between. Here the CDR3 reads CATSRDWGSDDGYTF. For the CDR3, the DNA is TGTGCCACCAGCAGAGATTGGGGTAGCGACGATGGCTACACCTTC.

This rearrangement joins TRBV5-1 to TRBJ1-3, with TRBD1 identical over 12 bases. Germline V lookup: CDR1 SGHRS, CDR2 YFSETQ. The CDR3 extends over 14 amino acids. J gave up 7 bases and V 4 bases, and 3 bases lay outside the gene matches. DNA for the CDR3: TGCGCCAGCAGCCCGGGACAGGGGGCCAACACCATATATTTT. Its protein is CASSPGQGANTIYF.

Only a few counts were recorded for this clone. The J gene is TRBJ2-5, the V gene TRBV18; 7 bases match TRBD2. The CDR3 extends over 16 amino acids. Germline trimming cut 2 bases from V and 4 bases from J; bases unmatched to any gene: 10. The germline CDR1 and CDR2 sequences are KGHSH and LQKENI. CDR3: CASSPNGGIRAETQYF. CDR3 nucleotides: TGTGCCAGCTCACCAAACGGGGGGATCCGTGCAGAGACCCAGTACTTC.

The chain couples TRBV19 to TRBJ2-7, with TRBD2 as a possible D gene (6 bases). The ends were cut back, 6 bases at V and 0 bases at J, with 12 bases in the middle. The CDR3 sequence is 14 residues long. Germline assignment: CDR1 LNHDA and CDR2 SQIVND (reference sequence). CDR3 loop: CASSRDSSSYEQYF. CDR3 sequence (DNA): TGTGCCAGTAGCCGGGACTCGAGCTCCTACGAGCAGTACTTC.

The rearrangement uses TRBV11-2 and TRBJ2-1, with D possibly TRBD1 on 6 matching bases. Trimming shortened V by 2 bases and J by 6 bases, and 11 bases separated the two germline ends. The germline V gene encodes CDR1 SGHAT and CDR2 FQNNGV. The CDR3 spans 14 residues. CDR3 region: CASSLSRGFNEQFF. The CDR3 coding sequence is TGTGCCAGCAGCTTAAGTAGGGGGTTCAATGAGCAGTTCTTC.

The CDR3 reads CASSLEGGVGTEAFF. The CDR3, as DNA: TGCGCCAGCAGCTTGGAAGGCGGGGTAGGAACTGAAGCTTTCTTT. This rearrangement joins TRBV5-1 to TRBJ1-1, with D uncertain. The length of the CDR3 is 15 residues. Looked up from germline, CDR1 is SGHRS and CDR2 is YFSETQ. V was shortened by 0 bases and J by 5 bases, with 14 bases between the two germline ends.

The V gene is TRBV27, the J gene TRBJ1-4; D remains unclear. The V gene lost 3 bases and the J gene lost 3 bases, with 14 bases spanning the gap. The CDR3 is 16 amino acids. Germline lookup yields CDR1 MNHEY and CDR2 SMNVEV (reference sequence). The CDR3 here is CASSLNSIISNEKLFF. The CDR3 nucleotides are TGTGCCAGCAGTTTGAACAGCATAATCTCTAATGAAAAACTGTTTTTT.

This chain uses TRBV11-2 with TRBJ2-2; 7 nucleotides match TRBD2. Germline CDR1 reads SGHAT; CDR2 reads FQNNGV. This CDR3 region has 16 residues. J gave up 1 base and V 3 bases, and 5 bases lay outside the gene matches. The CDR3 DNA is TGTGCCAGCAGCTTCCCTAGCGGAAAGAACACCGGGGAGCTGTTTTTT. Protein product: CASSFPSGKNTGELFF.

V gene TRBV10-3 combines with J gene TRBJ1-2; TRBD1 might be the D (5 bases). The V and J ends lost 5 bases and 3 bases respectively, with 10 bases between them. This CDR3 is built from 13 residues. CDR1 is ENHRY, CDR2 SYGVKD, per germline. CDR3 bases: TGTGCCATCAGTAGTCAGGGTGACTATGGCTACACCTTC. Amino acid sequence: CAISSQGDYGYTF.

The chain carries TRBV29-1 and TRBJ1-5; 9 bases match TRBD1. This CDR3 is built from 13 residues. Looked up from germline, CDR1 is SQVTM and CDR2 is ANQGSEA. V gave up 7 bases and J gave up 4 bases; unmatched junction bases: 5. CDR3 region: CSARTGENQPQHF. CDR3 sequence (DNA): TGCAGCGCCAGGACAGGGGAGAATCAGCCCCAGCATTTT.

The chain couples TRBV6-5 to TRBJ1-4; 7 nucleotides agree with TRBD1. Trimming took 7 bases from V and 3 from J; bases not matched to a gene: 8. CDR1 and CDR2 from the germline V gene are MNHEY and SVGAGI. The CDR3 totals 15 residues. In DNA form, the CDR3 reads TGTGCCAGCACCCCTATGCAGGGGGCTAATGAAAAACTGTTTTTT. Translating it yields CASTPMQGANEKLFF.

This clone occurred a few times. The chain recombines TRBV18 with TRBJ1-1; D is unclear. The CDR3 runs 15 residues. The germline gives CDR1 KGHSH, CDR2 LQKENI. V was pared by 3 bases and J by 8 bases, with 19 bases between. The CDR3 nucleotides are TGTGCCAGCTCACCCGACTCTCTGCCCGGGGTGGAAGCTTTCTTT. Translated: CASSPDSLPGVEAFF.

The chain employs TRBV10-2 and TRBJ1-2; possible D gene TRBD1, 6 bases. V was clipped by 2 bases and J by 6 bases, with 7 bases between them. From germline, CDR1 is WSHSY and CDR2 SAAADI. The CDR3 length is 12 residues. CDR3 sequence reads: CASSETGNGYTF. The CDR3 DNA reads as TGCGCCAGCAGTGAGACAGGGAATGGCTACACCTTC.

This clone has only a few counts. The DNA for the CDR3 is TGTGCCAGCAGCTTGGAGGGGACTGAAGCTTTCTTT. Translated: CASSLEGTEAFF. The rearrangement uses TRBV5-6 and TRBJ1-1; D is perhaps TRBD1 (5 bases). V was cut by 0 bases and J by 5 bases, with 5 bases left in between. CDR1 SGHDT and CDR2 YYEEEE come from the germline V gene. CDR3 length equals 12 residues. The full variable domain, with the rest looked up from reference TRBV5-6 and TRBJ1-1, is DAGVTQSPTHLIKTRGQQVTLRCSPKSGHDTVSWYQQALGQGPQFIFQYYEEEERQRGNFPDRFSGHQFPNYSSELNVNALLLGDSALYLCASSLEGTEAFFGQGTRLTVV.

J is TRBJ2-1 and V is TRBV5-1; 8 bases match TRBD2. The V gene's germline CDR1 is SGHRS and CDR2 YFSETQ. Losses at the gene ends were 5 bases for V and 7 bases for J; bases not matched to a gene: 11. The CDR3 runs 15 residues. The CDR3 DNA reads TGCGCCAGCAGGGAGAGCGGGAGCCCTAATAATGAGCAGTTCTTC. Residues: CASRESGSPNNEQFF.

The rearrangement links TRBV13 to TRBJ2-7, with D perhaps TRBD1 (6 bases). V was shortened by 4 bases and J by 0 bases, with 16 bases between the two germline ends. The germline CDR1 and CDR2 sequences are PRHDT and FYEKMQ (reference sequence). This CDR3 is 16 amino acids long. CDR3 nucleotide sequence: TGTGCCAGCAGCTCCGGACAGATATATACCTCCTACGAGCAGTACTTC. This codes for CASSSGQIYTSYEQYF.

This clone was found a few times. The V gene is TRBV27, the J gene TRBJ2-5; perhaps TRBD2 as D (5 bases). Trimming shortened V by 2 bases and J by 0 bases, and 10 bases separated the two germline ends. The CDR3 spans 15 residues. Looked up from germline, CDR1 is MNHEY and CDR2 is SMNVEV (reference sequence). The CDR3 here is CASSLDGSHQETQYF. DNA of the CDR3: TGTGCCAGCAGTTTAGATGGGAGCCACCAAGAGACCCAGTACTTC.